Shown below are 9 T cell receptor beta chains from a single sample sequenced in a study of blood T cell repertoires in COVID-19. The data were produced by immunoSEQ multiplex PCR, yet TCRdb's version contains in-frame clones alone and is incomplete. The sample has some 250,000 clones, approximately 91% seen once; the top ten hold under 0.95%. The material sequenced was peripheral blood. These TCRs come from a woman in her thirties with acute or convalescent COVID-19.

The gene calls are TRBV2 and TRBJ2-1, with D perhaps matching TRBD1 (6 bases). This CDR3 has 15 amino acids. Deletions cut 7 bases from V and 3 bases from J, with 16 bases between. Germline values: CDR1 SNHLY, CDR2 FYNNEI. CDR3 nucleotides: TGTGCCAGCAAGGGACAAAGGATAAACTACAATGAGCAGTTCTTC. Translation: CASKGQRINYNEQFF.

This clone was seen a handful of times. The chain carries TRBV30 and TRBJ1-3; 8 bases agree with TRBD1. Trimming removed 8 bases from V and 0 bases from J; junction bases left unmatched: 6. CDR1 GTSNPN and CDR2 SVGIG come from the germline V gene (reference sequence). There are 14 residues in the CDR3. CDR3 DNA: TGTGCCGGGCAGACAGGGGACTCTGGAAACACCATATATTTT. Its translation: CAGQTGDSGNTIYF.

The chain uses TRBV19 and TRBJ2-4; 8 bases match TRBD2. Germline-derived CDR1 and CDR2 are LNHDA and SQIVND (reference sequence). The ends lost 1 base at V and 6 bases at J; junction bases unmatched: 20. The CDR3 covers 20 residues. The CDR3 loop is CASSIVPLLVWTSSGNIQYF. For the CDR3, the DNA is TGTGCCAGTAGTATAGTGCCCCTTTTGGTTTGGACTAGCAGTGGAAACATTCAGTACTTC.

The chain carries TRBV11-3 and TRBJ2-7; TRBD1 might be the D (6 bases). In germline, CDR1 is SGHNT, CDR2 YENEEA. V was clipped by 1 base and J by 4 bases, with 11 bases between them. This CDR3 is 14 amino acids long. The CDR3 loop reads CASSLGRGGYEQYF. The CDR3 nucleotides are TGTGCCAGCAGCTTAGGCAGGGGTGGTTACGAGCAGTACTTC.

The chain is built from TRBV6-6 and TRBJ2-3; 15 positions agree with TRBD2. CDR3 size: 18 residues. The V and J ends lost 5 bases and 4 bases, in that order; junction bases with no gene match: 10. Germline CDR1 reads MNHNY; CDR2 reads SVGAGI (reference sequence). The CDR3: CASSRTSGRAGAPDTQYF. CDR3 in DNA: TGTGCCAGCAGTCGGACTAGCGGGAGGGCCGGGGCGCCAGATACGCAGTATTTT.

The gene calls are TRBV24-1 and TRBJ2-1; D not resolved. Per the germline V gene, CDR1 is KGHDR and CDR2 is SFDVKD. The CDR3 spans 13 residues. Trimming removed 6 bases from V and 6 bases from J, with 11 bases in between. The CDR3 here is CATSSAQTNEQFF. The CDR3, as DNA: TGTGCCACCAGTAGTGCACAAACCAATGAGCAGTTCTTC.

The J gene is TRBJ2-7, the V gene TRBV4-3, with D possibly being TRBD1 (6 bases). This CDR3 has 14 residues. Between the trimmed V and J ends, which lost 3 bases and 0 bases, there was a span of 9 bases. Per the germline V gene, CDR1 is LGHNA and CDR2 is YSLEER. CDR3 sequence reads: CASSHDRSSYEQYF. The CDR3 DNA follows: TGCGCCAGCAGCCATGACAGGAGCTCCTACGAGCAGTACTTC.

V and J are TRBV19 and TRBJ2-1; 8 nucleotides match TRBD2. Germline V lookup: CDR1 LNHDA, CDR2 SQIVND (reference sequence). The CDR3 is 18 amino acids. V shed 2 bases and J 7 bases; nucleotides not matched to a gene: 16. The CDR3 region is CASSIKNVSGRARNEQFF. The DNA of the CDR3 is TGTGCCAGTAGTATAAAAAACGTCAGCGGGAGAGCGAGGAATGAGCAGTTCTTC. Drawing the rest from reference TRBV19 and TRBJ2-1, the complete variable domain is DGGITQSPKYLFRKEGQNVTLSCEQNLNHDAMYWYRQDPGQGLRLIYYSQIVNDFQKGDIAEGYSVSREKKESFPLTVTSAQKNPTAFYLCASSIKNVSGRARNEQFFGPGTRLTVL.

This chain joins TRBV5-4 and TRBJ2-7; D not resolved. V was pared by 0 bases and J by 2 bases, with 6 bases between. Per germline, CDR1 SGHNT and CDR2 YYREEE (reference sequence). There are 13 residues in the CDR3. CDR3 coding DNA: TGTGCCAGCAGCTTGGGAGTACCCTACGAGCAGTACTTC. Amino acids: CASSLGVPYEQYF.